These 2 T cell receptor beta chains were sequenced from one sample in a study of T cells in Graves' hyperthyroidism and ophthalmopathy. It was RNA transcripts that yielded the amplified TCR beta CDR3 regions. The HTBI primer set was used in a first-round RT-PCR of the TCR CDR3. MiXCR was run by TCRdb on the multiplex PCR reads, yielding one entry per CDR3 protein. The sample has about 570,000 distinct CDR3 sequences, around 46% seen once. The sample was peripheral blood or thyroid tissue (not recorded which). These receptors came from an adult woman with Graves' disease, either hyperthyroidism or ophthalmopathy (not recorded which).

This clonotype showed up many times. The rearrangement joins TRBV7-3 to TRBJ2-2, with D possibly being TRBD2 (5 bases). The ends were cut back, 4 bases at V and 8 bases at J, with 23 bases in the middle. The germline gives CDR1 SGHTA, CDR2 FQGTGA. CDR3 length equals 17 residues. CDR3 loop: CASSSGSSKFVQGELFF. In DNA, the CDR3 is TGTGCCAGCAGCTCCGGGTCTAGCAAATTCGTTCAAGGGGAGCTGTTTTTT.

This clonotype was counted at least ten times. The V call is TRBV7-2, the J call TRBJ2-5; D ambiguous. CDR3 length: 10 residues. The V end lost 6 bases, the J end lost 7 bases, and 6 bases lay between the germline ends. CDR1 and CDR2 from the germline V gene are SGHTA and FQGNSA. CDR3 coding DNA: TGTGCCAGCAGGGCTACGACCCAGTACTTC. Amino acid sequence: CASRATTQYF.